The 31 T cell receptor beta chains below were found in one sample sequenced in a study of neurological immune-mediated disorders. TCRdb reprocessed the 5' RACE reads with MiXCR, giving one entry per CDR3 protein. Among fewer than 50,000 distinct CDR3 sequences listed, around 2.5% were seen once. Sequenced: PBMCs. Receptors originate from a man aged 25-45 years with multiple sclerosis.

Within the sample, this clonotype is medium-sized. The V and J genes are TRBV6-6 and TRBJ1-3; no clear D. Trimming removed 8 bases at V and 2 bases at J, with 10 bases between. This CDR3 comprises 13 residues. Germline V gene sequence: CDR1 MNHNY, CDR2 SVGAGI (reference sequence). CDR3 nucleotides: TGTGCCAGCTTAGAGGAAGCTGGAAACACCATATATTTT. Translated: CASLEEAGNTIYF.

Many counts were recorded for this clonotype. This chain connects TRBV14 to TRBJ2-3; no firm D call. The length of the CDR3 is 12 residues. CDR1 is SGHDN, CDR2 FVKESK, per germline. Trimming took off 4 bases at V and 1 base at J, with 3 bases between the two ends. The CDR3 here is CASSRRTDTQYF. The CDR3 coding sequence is TGTGCCAGCAGCCGACGCACAGATACGCAGTATTTT.

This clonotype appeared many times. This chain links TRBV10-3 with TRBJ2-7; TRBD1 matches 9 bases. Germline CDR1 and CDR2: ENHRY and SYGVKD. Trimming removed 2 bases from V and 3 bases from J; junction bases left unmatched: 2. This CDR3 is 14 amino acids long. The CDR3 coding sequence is TGTGCCATCAGTGAGGACAGGGGGGGCTACGAGCAGTACTTC. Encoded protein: CAISEDRGGYEQYF.

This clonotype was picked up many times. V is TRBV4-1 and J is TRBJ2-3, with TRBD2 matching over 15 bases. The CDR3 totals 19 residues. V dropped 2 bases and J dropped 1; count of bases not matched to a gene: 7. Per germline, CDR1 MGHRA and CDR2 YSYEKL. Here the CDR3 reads CASSQPGLAGGPRTDTQYF. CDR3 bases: TGCGCCAGCAGCCAACCCGGACTAGCGGGGGGGCCTCGCACAGATACGCAGTATTTT.

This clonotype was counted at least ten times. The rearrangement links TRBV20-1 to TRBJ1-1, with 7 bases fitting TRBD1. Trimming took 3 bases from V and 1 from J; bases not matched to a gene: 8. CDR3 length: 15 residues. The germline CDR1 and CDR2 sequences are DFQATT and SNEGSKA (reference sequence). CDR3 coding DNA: TGCAGTGCTAGGGTAAGGGGGCTGCGGAACACTGAAGCTTTCTTT. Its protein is CSARVRGLRNTEAFF.

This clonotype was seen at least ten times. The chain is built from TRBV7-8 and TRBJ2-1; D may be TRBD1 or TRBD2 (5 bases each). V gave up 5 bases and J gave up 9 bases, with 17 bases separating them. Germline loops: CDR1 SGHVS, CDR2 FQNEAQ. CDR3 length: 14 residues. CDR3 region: CASSLGAAGVEQFF. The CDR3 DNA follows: TGTGCCAGCAGCCTCGGGGCAGCCGGGGTTGAGCAGTTCTTC.

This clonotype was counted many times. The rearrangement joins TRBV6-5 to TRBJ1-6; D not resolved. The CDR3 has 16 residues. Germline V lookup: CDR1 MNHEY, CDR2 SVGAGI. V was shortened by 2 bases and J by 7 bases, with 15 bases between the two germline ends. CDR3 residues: CASSYVLGEQNSPLHF. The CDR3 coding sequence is TGTGCCAGCAGTTACGTCCTCGGGGAACAAAATTCACCCCTCCACTTT.

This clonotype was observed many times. The CDR3 nucleotides read TGTGCCAGCAGCTTGGAAAGATACACCGGGGAGCTGTTTTTT. It codes for CASSLERYTGELFF. V and J are TRBV5-5 and TRBJ2-2; D not certain. Germline assignment: CDR1 SGHKS and CDR2 YYEKEE (reference sequence). V shed 0 bases and J shed 3 bases, with 6 bases lying between them. This CDR3 has 14 amino acids. Combining the CDR3 with reference TRBV5-5 and TRBJ2-2 gives the whole variable domain DAGVTQSPTHLIKTRGQQVTLRCSPISGHKSVSWYQQVLGQGPQFIFQYYEKEERGRGNFPDRFSARQFPNYSSELNVNALLLGDSALYLCASSLERYTGELFFGEGSRLTVL.

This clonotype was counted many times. The CDR3 loop reads CASSFVQDAEAFF. The CDR3 coding sequence is TGTGCCAGCAGCTTCGTTCAGGACGCTGAAGCTTTCTTT. The chain links TRBV7-9 to TRBJ1-1; D unclear. The CDR3 is made up of 13 amino acids. CDR1 is SEHNR, CDR2 FQNEAQ, per germline (reference sequence). Trimming removed 3 bases at V and 6 bases at J, with 11 bases between. The full variable domain, completed using reference TRBV7-9 and TRBJ1-1, is DTGVSQNPRHKITKRGQNVTFRCDPISEHNRLYWYRQTLGQGPEFLTYFQNEAQLEKSRLLSDRFSAERPKGSFSTLEIQRTEQGDSAMYLCASSFVQDAEAFFGQGTRLTVV.

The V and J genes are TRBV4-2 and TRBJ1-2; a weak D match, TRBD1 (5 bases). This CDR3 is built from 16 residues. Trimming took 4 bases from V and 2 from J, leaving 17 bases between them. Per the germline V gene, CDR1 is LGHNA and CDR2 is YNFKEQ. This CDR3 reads CASSRNPGKGNYGYTF. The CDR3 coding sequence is TGTGCCAGCAGCCGAAACCCGGGAAAGGGGAACTATGGCTACACCTTC.

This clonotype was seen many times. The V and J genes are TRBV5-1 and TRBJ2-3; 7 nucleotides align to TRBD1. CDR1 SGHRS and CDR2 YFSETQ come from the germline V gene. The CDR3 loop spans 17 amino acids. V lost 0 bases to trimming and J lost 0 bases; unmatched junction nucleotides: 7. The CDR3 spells CASSLDGTEGSTDTQYF. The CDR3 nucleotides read TGCGCCAGCAGCTTGGATGGGACAGAGGGAAGCACAGATACGCAGTATTTT.

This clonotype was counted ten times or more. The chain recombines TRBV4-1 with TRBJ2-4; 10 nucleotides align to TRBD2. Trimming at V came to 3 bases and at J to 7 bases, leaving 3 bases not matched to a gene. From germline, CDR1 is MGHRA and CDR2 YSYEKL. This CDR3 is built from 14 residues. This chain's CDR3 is CASSQGGLANIQYF. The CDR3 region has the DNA TGCGCCAGCAGCCAGGGGGGACTAGCGAACATTCAGTACTTC.

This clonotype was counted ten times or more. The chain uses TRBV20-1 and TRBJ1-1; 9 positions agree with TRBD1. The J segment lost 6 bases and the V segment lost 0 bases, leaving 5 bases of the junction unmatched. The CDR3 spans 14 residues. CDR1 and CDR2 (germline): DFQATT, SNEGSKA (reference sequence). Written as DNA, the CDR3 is TGCAGTGCTAGAGAGGGACAGGGTTTCCCTGAAGCTTTCTTT. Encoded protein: CSAREGQGFPEAFF.

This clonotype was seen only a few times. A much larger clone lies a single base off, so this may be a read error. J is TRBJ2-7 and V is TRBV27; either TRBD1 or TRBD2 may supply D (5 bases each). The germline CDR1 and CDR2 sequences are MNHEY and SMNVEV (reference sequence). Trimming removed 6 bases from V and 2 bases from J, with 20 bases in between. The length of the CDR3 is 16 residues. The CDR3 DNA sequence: TGTGCCAGCAGCGAACTCCCGGGAAAGGGGACCTACGAGCAGTACTTC. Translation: CASSELPGKGTYEQYF.

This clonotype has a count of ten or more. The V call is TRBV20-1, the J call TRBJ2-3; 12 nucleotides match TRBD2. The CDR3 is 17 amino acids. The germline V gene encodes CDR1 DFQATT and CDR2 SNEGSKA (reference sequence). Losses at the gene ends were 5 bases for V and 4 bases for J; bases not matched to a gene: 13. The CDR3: CSAYPLRTSGKADTQYF. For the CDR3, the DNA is TGCAGTGCTTATCCCTTACGGACTAGCGGGAAGGCAGATACGCAGTATTTT.

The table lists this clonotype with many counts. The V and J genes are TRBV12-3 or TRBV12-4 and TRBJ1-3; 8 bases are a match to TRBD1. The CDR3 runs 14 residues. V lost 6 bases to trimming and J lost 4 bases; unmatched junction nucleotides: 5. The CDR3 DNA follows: TGTGCCAGCAGGCTCCAGGGGGCGGGAAACACCATATATTTT. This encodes CASRLQGAGNTIYF.

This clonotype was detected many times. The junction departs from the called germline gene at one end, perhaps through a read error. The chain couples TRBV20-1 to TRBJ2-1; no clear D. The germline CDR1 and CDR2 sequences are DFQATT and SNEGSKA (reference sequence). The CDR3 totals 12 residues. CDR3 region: CSASGVVDEQFF. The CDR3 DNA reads TGCAGCGCTAGTGGGGTAGTCGATGAGCAGTTCTTC.

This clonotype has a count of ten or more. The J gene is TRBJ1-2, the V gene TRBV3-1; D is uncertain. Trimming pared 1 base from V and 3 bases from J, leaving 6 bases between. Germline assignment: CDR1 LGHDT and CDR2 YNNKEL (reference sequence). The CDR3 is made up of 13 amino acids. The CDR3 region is CASSQARYYGYTF. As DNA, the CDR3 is TGTGCCAGCAGCCAAGCCAGATACTATGGCTACACCTTC.

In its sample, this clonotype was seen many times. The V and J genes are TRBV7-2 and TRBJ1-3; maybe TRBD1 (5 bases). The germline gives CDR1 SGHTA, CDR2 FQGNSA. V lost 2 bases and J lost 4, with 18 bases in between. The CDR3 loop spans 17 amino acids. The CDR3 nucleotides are TGTGCCAGCAGCTTATACAGTTCGGTAGGGGCCGGAAACACCATATATTTT. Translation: CASSLYSSVGAGNTIYF.

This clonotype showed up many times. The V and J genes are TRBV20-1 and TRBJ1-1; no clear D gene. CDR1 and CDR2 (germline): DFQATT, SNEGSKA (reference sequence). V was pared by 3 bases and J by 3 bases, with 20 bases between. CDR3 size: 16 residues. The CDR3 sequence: CSASEGRPSKDTEAFF. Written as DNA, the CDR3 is TGCAGTGCTAGTGAGGGCCGACCCTCGAAGGACACTGAAGCTTTCTTT.

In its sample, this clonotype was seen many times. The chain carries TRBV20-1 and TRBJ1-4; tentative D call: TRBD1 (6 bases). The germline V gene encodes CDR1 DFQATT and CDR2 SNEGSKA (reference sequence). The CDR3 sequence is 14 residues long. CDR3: CKKQGWCYCEKLFF. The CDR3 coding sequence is TGCAAAAAACAGGGCTGGTGTTATTGTGAAAAACTGTTTTTT.

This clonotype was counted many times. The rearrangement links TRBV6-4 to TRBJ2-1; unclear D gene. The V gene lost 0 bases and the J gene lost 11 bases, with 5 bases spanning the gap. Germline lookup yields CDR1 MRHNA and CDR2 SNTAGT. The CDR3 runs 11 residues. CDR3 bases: TGTGCCAGCAGTGACTCGGCCAAGCAGTTCTTC. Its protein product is CASSDSAKQFF.

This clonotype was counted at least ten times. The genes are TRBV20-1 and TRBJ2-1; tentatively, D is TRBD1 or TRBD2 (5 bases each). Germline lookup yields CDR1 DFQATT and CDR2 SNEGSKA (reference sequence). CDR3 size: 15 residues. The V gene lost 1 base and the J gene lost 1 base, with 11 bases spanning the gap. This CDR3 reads CSARGVRESYNEQFF. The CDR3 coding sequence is TGCAGTGCTAGAGGGGTCAGGGAGTCCTACAATGAGCAGTTCTTC.

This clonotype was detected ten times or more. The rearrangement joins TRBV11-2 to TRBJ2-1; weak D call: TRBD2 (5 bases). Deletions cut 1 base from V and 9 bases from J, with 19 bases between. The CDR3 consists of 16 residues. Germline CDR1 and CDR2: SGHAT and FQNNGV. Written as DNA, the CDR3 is TGTGCCAGCAGCTTAGTAGCGAGTCAAGGCCTCGGTGAGCAGTTCTTC. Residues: CASSLVASQGLGEQFF.

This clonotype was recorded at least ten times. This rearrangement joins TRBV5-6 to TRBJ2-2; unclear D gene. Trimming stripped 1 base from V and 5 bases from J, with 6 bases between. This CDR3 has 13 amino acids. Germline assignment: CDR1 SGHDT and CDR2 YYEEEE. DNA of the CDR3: TGTGCCAGCAGCTTGTTACCAACCGGGGAGCTGTTTTTT. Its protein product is CASSLLPTGELFF.

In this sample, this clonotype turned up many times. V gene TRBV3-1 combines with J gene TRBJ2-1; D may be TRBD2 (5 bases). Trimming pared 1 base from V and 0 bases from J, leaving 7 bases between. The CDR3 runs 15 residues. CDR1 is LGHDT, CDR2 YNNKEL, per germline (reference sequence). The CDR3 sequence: CASSQAGSSYNEQFF. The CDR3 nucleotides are TGTGCCAGCAGCCAAGCTGGGAGCTCCTACAATGAGCAGTTCTTC.

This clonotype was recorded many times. In DNA form, the CDR3 reads TGCGCCAGTTCCACGGGACAGGGGTACTACGAGCAGTACTTC. Its translation is CASSTGQGYYEQYF. This chain uses TRBV10-2 with TRBJ2-7, with TRBD1 identical over 10 bases. The CDR3 spans 14 residues. Germline V lookup: CDR1 WSHSY, CDR2 SAAADI. V gave up 9 bases and J gave up 3 bases; unmatched junction bases: 8.

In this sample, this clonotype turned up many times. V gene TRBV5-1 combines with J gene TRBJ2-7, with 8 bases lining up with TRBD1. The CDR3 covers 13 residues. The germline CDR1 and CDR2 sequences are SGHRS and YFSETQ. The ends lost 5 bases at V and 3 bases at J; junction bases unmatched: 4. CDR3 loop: CASRMTGDYEQYF. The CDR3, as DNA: TGCGCCAGCAGAATGACAGGGGACTACGAGCAGTACTTC. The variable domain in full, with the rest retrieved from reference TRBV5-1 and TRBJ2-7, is KAGVTQTPRYLIKTRGQQVTLSCSPISGHRSVSWYQQTPGQGLQFLFEYFSETQRNKGNFPGRFSGRQFSNSRSEMNVSTLELGDSALYLCASRMTGDYEQYFGPGTRLTVT.

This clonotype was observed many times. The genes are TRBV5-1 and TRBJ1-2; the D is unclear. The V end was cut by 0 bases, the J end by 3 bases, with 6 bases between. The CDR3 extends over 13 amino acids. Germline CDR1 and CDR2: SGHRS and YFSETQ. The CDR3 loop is CASSLDIDYGYTF. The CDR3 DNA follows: TGCGCCAGCAGCTTGGACATCGACTATGGCTACACCTTC.

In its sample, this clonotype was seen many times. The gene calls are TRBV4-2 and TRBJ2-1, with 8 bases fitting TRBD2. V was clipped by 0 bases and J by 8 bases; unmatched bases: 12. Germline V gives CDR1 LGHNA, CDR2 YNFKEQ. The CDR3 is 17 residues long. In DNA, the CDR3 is TGTGCCAGCAGCCAAGAAGGGGCCGGGGGGGGTAAGGATGAGCAGTTCTTC. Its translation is CASSQEGAGGGKDEQFF.

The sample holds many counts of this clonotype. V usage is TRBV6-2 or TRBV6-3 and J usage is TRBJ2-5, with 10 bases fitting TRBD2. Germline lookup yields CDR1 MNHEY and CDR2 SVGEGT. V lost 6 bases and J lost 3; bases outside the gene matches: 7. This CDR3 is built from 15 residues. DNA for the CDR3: TGTGCCAGCAGCCCTACTGGGACTAGCGAAGAGACCCAGTACTTC. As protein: CASSPTGTSEETQYF.